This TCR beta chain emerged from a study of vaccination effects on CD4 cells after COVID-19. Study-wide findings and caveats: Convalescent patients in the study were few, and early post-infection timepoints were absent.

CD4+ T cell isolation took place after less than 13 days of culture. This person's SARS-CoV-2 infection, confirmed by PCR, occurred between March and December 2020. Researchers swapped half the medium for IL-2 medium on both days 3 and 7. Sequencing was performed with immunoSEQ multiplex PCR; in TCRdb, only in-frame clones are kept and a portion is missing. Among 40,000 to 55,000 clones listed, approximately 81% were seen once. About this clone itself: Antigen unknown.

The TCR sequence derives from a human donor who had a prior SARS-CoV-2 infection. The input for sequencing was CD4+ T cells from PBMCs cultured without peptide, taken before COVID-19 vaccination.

The CDR3 sequence: CASSQDGASGRSGELFF. For the CDR3, the DNA is TGCGCCAGCAGCCAAGATGGGGCTAGCGGGAGGTCCGGGGAGCTGTTTTTT. The chain joins TRBV4-3 to TRBJ2-2; 11 nucleotides line up with TRBD2. Per the germline V gene, CDR1 is LGHNA and CDR2 is YSLEER. This CDR3 contains 17 residues. J lost 6 bases, V lost 0 bases, and 6 bases had no gene match.